These 25 T cell receptor beta chains share one sample of origin, sequenced in a study of CD8+CD57+ T cells in acquired aplastic anemia. Patients who underwent sequencing had shown CD8+CD57+ cell expansion by flow cytometry. Genomic DNA, serving as template, underwent TCR beta VDJ and CDR3 profiling. TCRdb recomputed calls from the reads with MiXCR, one row per CDR3 protein. The repertoire consists of around 250,000 distinct CDR3 sequences, with roughly 82% occurring once and the leading ten covering 42%. The sequencing sample was made of sorted CD4+, CD8+, or CD8+CD57+ T cells (not recorded which) from PBMCs. The receptors come from a human donor with aplastic anemia.

About this clonotype itself: A much larger clone lies one base from this, so it may be a read error. The chain combines TRBV9 with TRBJ2-3, with a tentative D call TRBD2 (5 bases). Germline CDR1 reads SGDLS; CDR2 reads YYNGEE. The CDR3 runs 14 residues. CDR3 DNA: TGTGCCAGCAGCGTAGGGGGAGAGAGCACAGATAAGCATTTT. It translates to CASSVGGESTDKHF. Together with reference TRBV9 and TRBJ2-3, the CDR3 gives the full variable domain: DSGVTQTPKHLITATGQRVTLRCSPRSGDLSVYWYQQSLDQGLQFLIQYYNGEERAKGNILERFSAQQFPDLHSELNLSSLELGDSALYFCASSVGGESTDKHFGPGTRLTVL.

Comments on this clonotype: Sequence at one end of the junction differs from germline and may be a read error. V usage is TRBV2 and J usage is TRBJ2-1; weak D call: TRBD2 (6 bases). The V gene's germline CDR1 is SNHLY and CDR2 FYNNEI. CDR3 length: 15 residues. The CDR3 coding sequence is TGTGCCAGCGGGGACGGCGGGACGTATTCGAATGAGCAGTGCTTC. It yields the protein CASGDGGTYSNEQCF.

A note on this clonotype: A read error may be the cause here, since a much bigger clone is one base away. V usage is TRBV6-1 and J usage is TRBJ2-1; TRBD2 is a possible D gene (7 bases). The germline V gene encodes CDR1 MNHNS and CDR2 SASEGT. V lost 2 bases and J 9 bases, leaving 23 bases between the germline ends. This CDR3 contains 17 residues. The CDR3 here is CASSESGGGNGQGEQFF. The CDR3, as DNA: TGTGCCAGCAGTGAATCGGGGGGCGGAAACGGTCAGGGTGAGCAGTTCTTC.

V is TRBV7-2 and J is TRBJ2-7; a weak D match, TRBD2 (6 bases). The CDR3 length is 16 residues. CDR1 is SGHTA and CDR2 is FQGNSA in the germline V gene. Trimming cost V 1 base and J 10 bases, with 23 bases left between them. CDR3 sequence: CASSLGGGPNTQYQYF. As DNA, the CDR3 is TGTGCCAGCAGCTTAGGGGGAGGTCCCAATACGCAGTATCAGTACTTC. Variable domain in full (rest from reference TRBV7-2 and TRBJ2-7): GAGVSQSPSNKVTEKGKDVELRCDPISGHTALYWYRQSLGQGLEFLIYFQGNSAPDKSGLPSDRFSAERTGGSVSTLTIQRTQQEDSAVYLCASSLGGGPNTQYQYFGPGTRLTVT.

This clonotype was recorded a few times. This sequence joins TRBV25-1 and TRBJ1-2; D possibly corresponds to TRBD1 (6 bases). The germline CDR1 and CDR2 sequences are MGHDK and SYGVNS. The CDR3 is 12 residues long. Trimming removed 7 bases at V and 2 bases at J, with 8 bases between. CDR3 amino acids: CASTDSNYGYTF. The CDR3 DNA follows: TGTGCCAGCACGGACAGCAACTATGGCTACACCTTC.

The count of this clonotype is one. This rearrangement joins TRBV5-6 to TRBJ1-1; possible D gene TRBD1, 5 bases. This CDR3 region has 17 residues. CDR1 and CDR2 from the germline V gene are SGHDT and YYEEEE. The V and J ends lost 3 bases and 5 bases respectively, with 23 bases between them. CDR3 in DNA: TGTGCCAGCAGCTCGGCCGGGATAGGGGATTTGGAAACTGAAGCTTTCTTT. Protein sequence: CASSSAGIGDLETEAFF.

This chain connects TRBV6-4 to TRBJ1-6; D is undetermined. The germline gives CDR1 MRHNA, CDR2 SNTAGT. Deletions cut 4 bases from V and 10 bases from J, with 8 bases between. The CDR3 runs to 12 residues. The CDR3 nucleotides read TGTGCCAGCAGTGCCCGACCCTCACCCCTCCACTTT. This translates into CASSARPSPLHF.

A word on this clonotype: At one of its ends the junction is not consistent with the germline gene, which may arise from a read error. The J gene is TRBJ2-7, the V gene TRBV7-2; 9 nucleotides match TRBD1. In germline, CDR1 is SGHTA, CDR2 FQGNSA. This CDR3 has 16 amino acids. In DNA, the CDR3 is TGTGCCAGCAGCCCATGGGCGGGACAGGGATCCTTCGAGCAGTACTTC. Translated: CASSPWAGQGSFEQYF.

The J gene is TRBJ2-7, the V gene TRBV7-8; D gene uncertain. The CDR3 covers 18 residues. The germline V and J ends were trimmed by 0 bases and 3 bases, with 21 bases remaining between them. In germline, CDR1 is SGHVS, CDR2 FQNEAQ. The CDR3 region is CASSLAAGPKTQYYEQYV. CDR3 DNA: TGTGCCAGCAGCTTAGCGGCAGGTCCCAAAACGCAGTACTACGAGCAGTACGTC.

A note on this clonotype: One end of the junction does not line up with germline, which may come from a read error. The chain links TRBV7-4 to TRBJ1-5, with D possibly being TRBD1 (5 bases). The CDR3 is made up of 15 amino acids. Germline values: CDR1 SGHVT, CDR2 SQSDAQ. Written as DNA, the CDR3 is TGTGCCAGCAGCGTAGGGGCCGCCCGCAATCAGCACCAGCATTTT. Translation: CASSVGAARNQHQHF.

Worth noting for this clonotype: At one end, the junction sequence differs from germline, possibly due to a read error. The gene calls are TRBV19 and TRBJ2-1; D gene unclear. The length of the CDR3 is 15 residues. The germline V gene encodes CDR1 LNHDA and CDR2 SQIVND (reference sequence). The DNA for the CDR3 is TGTGCCAGCAGTATATACCACAACGCCTACAATGAGCAGTTCTTC. This codes for CASSIYHNAYNEQFF.

A word on this clonotype: At one end, the junction sequence differs from germline, possibly due to a read error. This rearrangement joins TRBV7-9 to TRBJ2-3; TRBD1 aligns across 9 bases. Germline loops: CDR1 SEHNR, CDR2 FQNEAQ (reference sequence). CDR3 length equals 14 residues. CDR3 in amino acids: CASSPADRGYGYTF. CDR3 nucleotides: TGTGCCAGCAGTCCCGCGGACAGGGGCTATGGCTACACCTTT.

Turning to this clonotype: A read error may account for a junction end that differs from germline. The V call is TRBV7-2, the J call TRBJ2-3; D assignment may be TRBD1 or TRBD2 (5 bases each). Germline CDR1 reads SGHTA; CDR2 reads FQGNSA. The length of the CDR3 is 14 residues. The CDR3 DNA follows: TGTGCCAGCAGCTCCGGGGTTAGGGGTGGAAAGTTGTACTTT. Protein: CASSSGVRGGKLYF.

Concerning this clonotype: The conserved final phenylalanine or tryptophan is absent from the CDR3, which likely points to a read error. The limits of the CDR3 on the DNA are not certain, so only TCRdb's listed CDR3 is given. V is TRBV15 and J is TRBJ1-1; the table calls TRBD1, which could not be checked here. The CDR3 comprises 18 residues, both ends counted. Germline assignment: CDR1 LNHNV and CDR2 YYDKDF (reference sequence). The CDR3 spells CATSRGSDQTAQYFGPGT.

This clonotype was recorded many times. The chain has TRBV7-9 and TRBJ1-2; D might be TRBD1 (5 bases). The CDR3 is made up of 16 amino acids. V was shortened by 3 bases and J by 11 bases, with 25 bases between the two germline ends. CDR1 and CDR2 (germline): SEHNR, FQNEAQ (reference sequence). The CDR3 sequence: CASSFERSGGSDEYTF. The DNA for the CDR3 is TGTGCCAGCAGCTTTGAAAGAAGCGGGGGGAGCGATGAGTACACCTTC.

Of note for this clonotype: The CDR3 carries no conserved terminal phenylalanine or tryptophan, so it likely arises from a read error. This chain joins TRBV4-3 and TRBJ1-1; D is undetermined. Trimming left V 5 bases short and J 1 base short, with 17 bases between. The CDR3 is 16 amino acids. From germline, CDR1 is LGHNA and CDR2 YSLEER. The DNA of the CDR3 is TGCGCCAGCAGCTTAGGTTTAGAGGGAGAGAACACTGAAGCTTTCTCT. Its protein product is CASSLGLEGENTEAFS.

The CDR3 DNA is TGCAGTGCTAGCGGGGGGCCATTTGGGAATGAGCAGTTCTTC. Translation gives CSASGGPFGNEQFF. This chain links TRBV20-1 with TRBJ2-1; D may be TRBD2 (7 bases). Germline CDR1 reads DFQATT; CDR2 reads SNEGSKA (reference sequence). The length of the CDR3 is 14 residues. V shed 3 bases and J shed 7 bases, with 16 bases lying between them.

The CDR3 reads CASSFQRTGETDDFF. CDR3 nucleotides: TGTGCCAGCAGCTTTCAACGAACCGGGGAGACCGATGATTTCTTT. The chain combines TRBV7-9 with TRBJ1-1; D remains unclear. This CDR3 is 15 amino acids long. V was trimmed by 3 bases and J by 13 bases, leaving 24 bases between them. The germline CDR1 and CDR2 sequences are SEHNR and FQNEAQ (reference sequence).

V usage is TRBV7-9 and J usage is TRBJ2-1, with TRBD1 as a possible D gene (5 bases). Germline loops: CDR1 SEHNR, CDR2 FQNEAQ (reference sequence). Trimming cost V 4 bases and J 13 bases, with 26 bases left between them. CDR3 length: 16 amino acids. The CDR3 sequence: CASSSQRGLWTLHQFF. CDR3 DNA: TGTGCCAGCAGCTCGCAAAGGGGCCTTTGGACCCTCCACCAGTTCTTC.

V gene TRBV5-6 combines with J gene TRBJ2-1, with 7 nucleotides matching TRBD2. Germline loops: CDR1 SGHDT, CDR2 YYEEEE. The CDR3 is 14 residues long. J lost 4 bases, V lost 4 bases, and 5 bases had no gene match. Written as DNA, the CDR3 is TGTGCCAGCAGCATGGAGCGGGGTTACAATGAGCAGTTCTTC. This sequence encodes CASSMERGYNEQFF.

As for this clonotype: One end of the junction fails to match germline, which may point to a read error. The chain carries TRBV7-8 and TRBJ2-1, with 7 bases aligning to TRBD2. There are 14 residues in the CDR3. From germline, CDR1 is SGHVS and CDR2 FQNEAQ. The CDR3 nucleotides are TGTGCCAGCAGCTTCCCGGGAGGTCCCGATACGCAGTTTTTC. It codes for CASSFPGGPDTQFF.

The chain joins TRBV7-2 to TRBJ2-3; D could derive from TRBD1 or TRBD2 (6 bases each). The CDR3 covers 13 residues. Trimming stripped 8 bases from V and 15 bases from J, with 24 bases between. In germline, CDR1 is SGHTA, CDR2 FQGNSA. Written as DNA, the CDR3 is TGTGCCAGCGGGGACGGGGGAACAGGGACGGACTATTTT. Amino acid sequence: CASGDGGTGTDYF.

The rearrangement links TRBV7-3 to TRBJ2-7; tentatively, D is TRBD2 (6 bases). The germline V gene has CDR1 SGHTA and CDR2 FQGTGA. V gave up 2 bases and J gave up 7 bases, with 18 bases separating them. The CDR3 is 15 residues long. This CDR3 is CASSLEVLGRGEQYF. CDR3 bases: TGTGCCAGCAGCTTAGAGGTGTTGGGTCGGGGGGAGCAGTACTTC. Complete variable domain (other parts from reference TRBV7-3 and TRBJ2-7): GAGVSQTPSNKVTEKGKYVELRCDPISGHTALYWYRQSLGQGPEFLIYFQGTGAADDSGLPNDRFFAVRPEGSVSTLKIQRTERGDSAVYLCASSLEVLGRGEQYFGPGTRLTVT.

The chain has TRBV12-3 or TRBV12-4 and TRBJ1-1, with a weak D call TRBD1 (5 bases). The germline V and J ends were trimmed by 6 bases and 4 bases, with 18 bases remaining between them. The CDR3 contains 15 residues. This CDR3 reads CASSPKPGPITEAFF. CDR3 coding DNA: TGTGCCAGCAGCCCCAAGCCAGGGCCGATCACTGAAGCTTTCTTT.

The rearrangement joins TRBV2 to TRBJ2-6; a weak D match, TRBD2 (5 bases). Germline V gene data show CDR1 as SNHLY and CDR2 as FYNNEI. CDR3 size: 16 residues. Trimming pared 4 bases from V and 4 bases from J, leaving 14 bases between. The CDR3 nucleotides are TGTGCCAGCAGTGGGGCGGGTGGCGACGGGGCCAACGTCCTGACTTTC. It specifies CASSGAGGDGANVLTF.